This T cell receptor beta chain emerged from a study of identical twins. Using its own MiXCR run on the 5' RACE reads, TCRdb lists one record per CDR3 protein. The sample gives about 220,000 distinct CDR3 sequences, 6.5% to 9% of which show up once; over 5% is in the top ten. Whole-study findings and limits: Models underpredicted monozygotic twin sharing of out-of-frame TCR alpha. There is a chance that invariant MAIT and iNKT cells partially muddied zero-insertion analyses.

This clonotype occurred many times. Its cognate antigen is unknown. CDR3 size: 12 residues. The V and J ends lost 1 base and 6 bases respectively, with 3 bases between them. From germline, CDR1 is SGHVS and CDR2 FQNEAQ. This sample also belongs to another study, concerning yellow fever vaccine responses in identical twins.

The receptor was derived from a woman younger than 30 in good health. The sample comprised CD8+ T cells sorted from blood. The J gene is TRBJ2-2, the V gene TRBV7-8; no clear D. CDR3 loop: CASSLEPGELFF. The CDR3 DNA reads as TGTGCCAGCAGCTTAGAGCCCGGGGAGCTGTTTTTT.